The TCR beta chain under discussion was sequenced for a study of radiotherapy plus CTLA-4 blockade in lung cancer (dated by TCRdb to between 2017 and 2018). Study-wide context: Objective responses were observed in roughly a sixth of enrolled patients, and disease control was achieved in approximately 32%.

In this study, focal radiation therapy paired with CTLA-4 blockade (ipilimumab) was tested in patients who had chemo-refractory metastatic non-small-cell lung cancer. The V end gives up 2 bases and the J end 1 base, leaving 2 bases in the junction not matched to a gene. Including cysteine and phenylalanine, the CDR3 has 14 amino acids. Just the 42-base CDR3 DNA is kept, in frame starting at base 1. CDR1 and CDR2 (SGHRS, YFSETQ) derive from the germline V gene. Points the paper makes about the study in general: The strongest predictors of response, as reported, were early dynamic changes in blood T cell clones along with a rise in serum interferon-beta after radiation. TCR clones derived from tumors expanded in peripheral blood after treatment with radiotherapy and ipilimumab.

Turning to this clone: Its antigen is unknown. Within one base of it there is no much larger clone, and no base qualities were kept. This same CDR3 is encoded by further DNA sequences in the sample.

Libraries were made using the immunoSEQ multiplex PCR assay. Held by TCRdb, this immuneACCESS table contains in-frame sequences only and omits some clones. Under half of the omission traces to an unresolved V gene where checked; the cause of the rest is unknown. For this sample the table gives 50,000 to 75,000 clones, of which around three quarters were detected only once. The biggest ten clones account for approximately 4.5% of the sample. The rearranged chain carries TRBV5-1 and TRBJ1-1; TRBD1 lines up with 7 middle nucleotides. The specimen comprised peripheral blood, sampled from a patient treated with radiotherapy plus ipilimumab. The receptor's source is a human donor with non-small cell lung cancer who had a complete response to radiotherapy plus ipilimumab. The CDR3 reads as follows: CASSLTGENTEAFF. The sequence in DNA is TGCGCCAGCAGCTTAACAGGGGAGAACACTGAAGCTTTCTTT.